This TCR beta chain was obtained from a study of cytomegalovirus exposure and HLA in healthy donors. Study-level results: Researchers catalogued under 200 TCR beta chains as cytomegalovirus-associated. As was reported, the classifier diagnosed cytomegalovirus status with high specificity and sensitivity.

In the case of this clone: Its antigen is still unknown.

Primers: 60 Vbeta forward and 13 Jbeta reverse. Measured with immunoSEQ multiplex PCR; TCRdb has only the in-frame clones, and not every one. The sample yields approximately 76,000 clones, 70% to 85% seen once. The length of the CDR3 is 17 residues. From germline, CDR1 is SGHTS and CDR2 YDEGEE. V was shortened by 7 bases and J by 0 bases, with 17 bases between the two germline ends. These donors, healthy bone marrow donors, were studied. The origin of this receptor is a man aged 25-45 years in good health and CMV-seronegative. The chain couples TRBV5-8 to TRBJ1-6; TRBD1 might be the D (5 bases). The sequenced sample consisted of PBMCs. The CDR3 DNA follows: TGTGCCAGCGGGGGAGGGACTGCGAGCTCCTATAATTCACCCCTCCACTTT. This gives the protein CASGGGTASSYNSPLHF.